These T cell receptor beta chains were read from a single sample in a study of T-cell memory formation after mild COVID-19. TCRdb called the 5' RACE reads again in MiXCR, with one record for every CDR3 protein. The sample holds approximately 390,000 distinct CDR3 sequences, 15% to 20% seen once. Sequencing used PBMCs or a T cell subset sorted from them (not recorded which). These receptors all stem from a man younger than 35 who had mild COVID-19 (a few samples of this study predate the infection). Cell type and time point are not known. Both conserved end residues are part of each CDR3. Each record gives: clone size, V gene, J gene, D gene, CDR3 DNA, CDR3 protein. The D gene is left open where the match is weak. The listing skips clone size in some rows; elsewhere it reads once, few, many or a size class.

>.|TRBV27|TRBJ1-6|TRBD1
TGTGCCAGCAGCGACAGGGAAATTTATTCACCCCTCCACTTT
CASSDREIYSPLHF
>.|TRBV5-1|TRBJ1-4|.
TGCGCCAGCAGCTATGGACAGTTTTCGCCGCCCCCCGGGAAACTGTTTTTT
CASSYGQFSPPPGKLFF
>.|TRBV5-4|TRBJ2-5|.
TGTGCCAGCAGCCCCGGGGGGGCAGGGGGCGAGACCCAGTACTTC
CASSPGGAGGETQYF
>few|TRBV4-1|TRBJ2-4|.
TGCGCCAGCAGCCAACCTAGTGGGTATGGCGCCAAAAACATTCAGTACTTC
CASSQPSGYGAKNIQYF
>.|TRBV12-3/TRBV12-4|TRBJ1-3|.
TGTGCCAGCAGTTTGTCAGGGAATACCACCATATATTTT
CASSLSGNTTIYF
>few|TRBV20-1|TRBJ1-2|TRBD1
TGCAGTGCTAGAGATCCCCAGGGGGCATCTAACTATGGCTACACCTTC
CSARDPQGASNYGYTF
>.|TRBV24-1|TRBJ2-2|.
TGTGCCACCACAGGGAACACCGGGGAGCTGTTTTTT
CATTGNTGELFF
>.|TRBV5-1|TRBJ1-1|.
TGCGCCAGCAGCGTGGAAGACGGGGCATGGACTGAAGCTTTCTTT
CASSVEDGAWTEAFF
>few|TRBV4-2|TRBJ2-5|TRBD2
TGTGCCAGCAGCCACGGGGCTAGCGGGGGGGCCGATGGTGGGACCCAGTACTTC
CASSHGASGGADGGTQYF
>.|TRBV6-6|TRBJ2-5|.
TGTGCCAGCAGTTACTCAACAGGGTCGGAGACCCAGTACTTC
CASSYSTGSETQYF
>few|TRBV7-8|TRBJ2-1|TRBD2
TGTGCCAGCACCTCCCGGGGAGGGGACGATCGTAATGAGCAGTTCTTC
CASTSRGGDDRNEQFF
>few|TRBV4-3|TRBJ1-2|.
TGCGCCAGCAGCCAAGATCGGACTCACGGCTACACCTTC
CASSQDRTHGYTF
>few|TRBV12-3/TRBV12-4|TRBJ2-4|.
TGTGCCAGCAGTTTAGGACAGGGAGGAACCAAAAACATTCAGTACTTC
CASSLGQGGTKNIQYF
>many|TRBV7-9|TRBJ2-1|.
TGTGCCAGCAGTCGGGACGAGCAGTTCTTC
CASSRDEQFF
>.|TRBV7-7|TRBJ2-3|TRBD2
TGTGCTAGCAGCTTAGGTAGCGGGGCGACAGATACGCAGTATTTT
CASSLGSGATDTQYF
>.|TRBV6-1|TRBJ2-5|.
TGTGCCAGCATCCCCGTTTGGGTTGGGGTCCAAGAGACCCAGTACTTC
CASIPVWVGVQETQYF
>.|TRBV6-2/TRBV6-3|TRBJ1-2|.
TGTGCCAGCAGCCCCGGGTCAGTGGCTAACTATGGCTACACCTTC
CASSPGSVANYGYTF
>.|TRBV15|TRBJ2-3|.
TGTGCCACATCAGACAGGCCGACAGATACGCAGTATTTT
CATSDRPTDTQYF
>.|TRBV6-5|TRBJ1-5|TRBD1
TGTGCCAGCAGTCTTGGGACAGGAACGGGCAATCAGCCCCAGCATTTT
CASSLGTGTGNQPQHF
>.|TRBV4-3|TRBJ2-2|TRBD2
TGCGCCAGCAGCCAAGGGACTAGCGGGGTGCGAGGGGGCGGGGAGCTGTTTTTT
CASSQGTSGVRGGGELFF
>once|TRBV20-1|TRBJ1-1|TRBD1
TGCAGTGCTAGAGAGGGGGGACAGTCCACTGAAGCTTTCTTT
CSAREGGQSTEAFF
>.|TRBV7-2|TRBJ2-3|.
TGTGCCAGCAGCTTTTCCTTCGGAGGGGGCCAAACGCAGTATTTT
CASSFSFGGGQTQYF